What follows is one T cell receptor (beta chain) and its context. The germline CDR1 and CDR2 sequences are DFQATT and SNEGSKA (reference sequence). This CDR3 has 11 residues. cDNA came from about 0.46 to 1 ug RNA primed by random hexamers. TCRdb reprocessed the immunoSEQ multiplex PCR reads via MiXCR and lists one record per CDR3 protein. This table holds 200,000 to 300,000 distinct CDR3 sequences, 93% found once. This entry belongs to a study of CD8 T cells in Susac syndrome. This TCR came from a human donor with multiple sclerosis. Sequencing was performed on CD4+ T cells from PBMCs. The V call is TRBV20-1, the J call TRBJ2-5; D call uncertain. This chain's CDR3 is CSELRTETQYF. The CDR3 DNA is TGCAGCGAGCTGCGTACAGAGACCCAGTACTTC.